This is a list of T cell receptor beta chains from one sample in a study of blood T cells in healthy people across ages. TCRdb used MiXCR to reprocess the 5' RACE reads, holding one entry per CDR3 protein. The sample lists about 1.4 million distinct CDR3 sequences, approximately 59% occurring once. Sequencing used blood. These receptors were collected from a man aged 18 to 30 in good health. CDR3s leave out the opening cysteine and the closing phenylalanine or tryptophan. A D gene is named only where the DNA matches it firmly.

D	length	V	J	CDR3
.	15	TRBV28	TRBJ2-7	ASTFRGRLVPTYEQY
TRBD2	15	TRBV7-6	TRBJ2-3	ASSLEPLAGVADTQY
.	13	TRBV7-9	TRBJ1-1	ASSLAVHMNTEAF
.	14	TRBV13	TRBJ2-1	ASSLIAVSSYNEQF
.	14	TRBV2	TRBJ1-3	ASSEDRTLSGNTIY
TRBD1	14	TRBV9	TRBJ2-7	ASSVEGGGLYDEQY
TRBD2	10	TRBV29-1	TRBJ2-7	SADGLADEQY
TRBD2	14	TRBV28	TRBJ2-7	ASRPLAGLDSYEQY
TRBD1	12	TRBV6-6	TRBJ2-7	ASSDTGGSYEQY
TRBD1	12	TRBV7-7	.	ASSSGQGSVEQY
.	13	TRBV28	TRBJ1-4	ASSPLVGRREKLF
.	13	TRBV29-1	TRBJ2-3	STGGHGDSTDTQY
.	12	TRBV28	TRBJ1-2	ASTPGGARYGYT
.	13	TRBV4-3	TRBJ2-1	ASSPLGTQDNEQF
.	16	TRBV6-5	.	ASSYSSPRDTRENIQY
TRBD1	13	TRBV5-5	.	ASSLGTGASYEQY
.	14	TRBV5-1	TRBJ2-1	ASSLVEGGDYNEQF
TRBD1	13	TRBV6-1	.	ASRELRDRLGEQY
.	13	TRBV6-2/TRBV6-3	TRBJ2-7	ASSFGSDRGYEQY
.	13	TRBV5-1	TRBJ1-1	ASSLLWGPNTEAF